The 3 T cell receptor beta chains presented below share a single source sample, sequenced in a study of cytomegalovirus exposure and HLA in healthy donors. The PCR made use of 60 Vbeta and 13 Jbeta primers. The protocol was immunoSEQ multiplex PCR, while the TCRdb copy is restricted to in-frame clones and leaves out a portion. The sample holds roughly 180,000 clones, about 77% seen once. Sequencing was carried out using PBMCs. The receptor source for this set is a female donor in good health and CMV-seronegative.

The V call is TRBV2, the J call TRBJ2-7, with 7 bases fitting TRBD1. V shed 8 bases, J shed 0 bases, and the junction held 7 bases outside the gene matches. The CDR3 totals 14 residues. Germline V CDR1 and CDR2: SNHLY, FYNNEI. CDR3 region: CASRLQGPSYEQYF. Here the CDR3 DNA reads TGTGCCAGCCGATTACAGGGGCCCTCCTACGAGCAGTACTTC.

The rearrangement uses TRBV28 and TRBJ1-2; D is undetermined. Germline CDR1 is MDHEN and CDR2 is SYDVKM. The CDR3 totals 12 residues. The V and J ends lost 6 bases and 4 bases respectively, with 9 bases between them. Here the CDR3 reads CASRGGFYGYTF. The CDR3, as DNA: TGTGCCAGCAGGGGCGGGTTCTATGGCTACACCTTC.

This clone occurred a few times. The J gene is TRBJ1-2, the V gene TRBV5-1; D is perhaps TRBD1 (6 bases). Germline V gene data show CDR1 as SGHRS and CDR2 as YFSETQ. This CDR3 is 14 amino acids long. Between the trimmed V and J ends, which lost 3 bases and 4 bases, there was a span of 13 bases. The CDR3 bases are TGCGCCAGCAGCTCGGAGGCCAGGGGCTATGGCTACACCTTC. Translated, it gives CASSSEARGYGYTF.